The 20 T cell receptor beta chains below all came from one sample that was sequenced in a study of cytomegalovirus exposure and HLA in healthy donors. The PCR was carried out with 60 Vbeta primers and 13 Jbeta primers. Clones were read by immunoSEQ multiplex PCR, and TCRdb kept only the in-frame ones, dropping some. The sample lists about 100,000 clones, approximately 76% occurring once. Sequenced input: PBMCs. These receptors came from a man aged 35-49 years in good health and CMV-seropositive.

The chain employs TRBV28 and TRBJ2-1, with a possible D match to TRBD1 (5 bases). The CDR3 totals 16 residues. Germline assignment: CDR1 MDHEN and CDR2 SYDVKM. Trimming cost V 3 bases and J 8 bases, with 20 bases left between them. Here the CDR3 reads CASSFPQGTYGDEQFF. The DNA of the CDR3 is TGTGCCAGCAGTTTCCCGCAGGGCACGTATGGGGATGAGCAGTTCTTC. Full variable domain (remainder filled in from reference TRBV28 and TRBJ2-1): DVKVTQSSRYLVKRTGEKVFLECVQDMDHENMFWYRQDPGLGLRLIYFSYDVKMKEKGDIPEGYSVSREKKERFSLILESASTNQTSMYLCASSFPQGTYGDEQFFGPGTRLTVL.

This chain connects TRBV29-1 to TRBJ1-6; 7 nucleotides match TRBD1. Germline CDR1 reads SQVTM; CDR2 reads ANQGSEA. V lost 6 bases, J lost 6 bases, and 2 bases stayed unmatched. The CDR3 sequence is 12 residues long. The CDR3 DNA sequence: TGCAGCGTAAGACAGGGTAATTCACCCCTCCACTTT. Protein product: CSVRQGNSPLHF.

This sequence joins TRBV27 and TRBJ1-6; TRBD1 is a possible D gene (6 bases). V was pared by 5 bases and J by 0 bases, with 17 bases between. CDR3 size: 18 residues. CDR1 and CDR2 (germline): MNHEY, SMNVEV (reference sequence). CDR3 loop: CASSDTGTRSSYNSPLHF. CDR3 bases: TGTGCCAGCAGTGACACAGGGACCCGAAGCTCCTATAATTCACCCCTCCACTTT.

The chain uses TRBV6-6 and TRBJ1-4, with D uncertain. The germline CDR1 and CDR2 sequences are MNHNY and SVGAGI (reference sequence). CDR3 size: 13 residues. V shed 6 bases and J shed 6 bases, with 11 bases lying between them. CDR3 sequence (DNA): TGTGCCAGCAGCCACGGGGAATATGAAAAACTGTTTTTT. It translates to CASSHGEYEKLFF.

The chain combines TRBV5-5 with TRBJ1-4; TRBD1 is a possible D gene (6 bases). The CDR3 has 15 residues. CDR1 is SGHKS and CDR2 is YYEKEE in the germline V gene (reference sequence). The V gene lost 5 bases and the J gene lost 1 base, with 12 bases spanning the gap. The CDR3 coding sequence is TGTGCCAGCAGGTGGGAACAGGGAACTAATGAAAAACTGTTTTTT. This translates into CASRWEQGTNEKLFF.

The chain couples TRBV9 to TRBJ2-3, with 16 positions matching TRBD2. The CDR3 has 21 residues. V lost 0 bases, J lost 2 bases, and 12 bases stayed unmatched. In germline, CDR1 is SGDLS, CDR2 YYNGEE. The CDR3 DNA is TGTGCCAGCAGCGTAGACCCGACCGGGACTAGCGGGAGGGGGGCCACAGATACGCAGTATTTT. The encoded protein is CASSVDPTGTSGRGATDTQYF.

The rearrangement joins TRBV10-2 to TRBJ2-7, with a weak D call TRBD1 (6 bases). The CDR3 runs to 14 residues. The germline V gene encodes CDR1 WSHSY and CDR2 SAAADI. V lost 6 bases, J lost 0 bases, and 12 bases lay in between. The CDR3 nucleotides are TGCGCCAGCAGGCAGGGGCGGAACTCCTACGAGCAGTACTTC. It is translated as CASRQGRNSYEQYF.

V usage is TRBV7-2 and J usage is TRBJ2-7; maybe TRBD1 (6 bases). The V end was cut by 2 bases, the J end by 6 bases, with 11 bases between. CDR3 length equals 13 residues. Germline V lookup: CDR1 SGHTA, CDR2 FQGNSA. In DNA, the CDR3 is TGTGCCAGCAGCTTACAGGGGATCGGCGAGCAGTACTTC. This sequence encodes CASSLQGIGEQYF.

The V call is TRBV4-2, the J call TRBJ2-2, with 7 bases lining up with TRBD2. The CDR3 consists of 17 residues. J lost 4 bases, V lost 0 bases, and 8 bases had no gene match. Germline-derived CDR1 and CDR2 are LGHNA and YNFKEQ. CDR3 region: CASSQDRLAGSTGELFF. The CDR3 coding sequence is TGTGCCAGCAGCCAAGACCGTTTAGCGGGTTCCACCGGGGAGCTGTTTTTT.

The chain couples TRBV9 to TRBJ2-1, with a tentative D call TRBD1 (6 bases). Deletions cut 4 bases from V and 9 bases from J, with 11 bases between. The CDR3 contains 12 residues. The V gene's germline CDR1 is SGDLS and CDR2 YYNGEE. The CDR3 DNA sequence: TGTGCCAGCAGCACACAGGGTAGTGAGCAGTTCTTC. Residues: CASSTQGSEQFF.

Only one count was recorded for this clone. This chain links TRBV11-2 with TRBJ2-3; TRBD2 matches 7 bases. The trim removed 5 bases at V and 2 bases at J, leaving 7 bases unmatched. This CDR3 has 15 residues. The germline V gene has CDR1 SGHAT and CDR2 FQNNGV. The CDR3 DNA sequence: TGTGCCAGCAGCCTGAGCGGGACCTTCACAGATACGCAGTATTTT. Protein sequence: CASSLSGTFTDTQYF.

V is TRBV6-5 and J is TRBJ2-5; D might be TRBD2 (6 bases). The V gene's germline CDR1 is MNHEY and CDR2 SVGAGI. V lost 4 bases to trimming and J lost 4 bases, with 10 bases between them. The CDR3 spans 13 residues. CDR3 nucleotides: TGTGCCAGCAGTTCCCACGGGGGAGAGACCCAGTACTTC. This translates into CASSSHGGETQYF.

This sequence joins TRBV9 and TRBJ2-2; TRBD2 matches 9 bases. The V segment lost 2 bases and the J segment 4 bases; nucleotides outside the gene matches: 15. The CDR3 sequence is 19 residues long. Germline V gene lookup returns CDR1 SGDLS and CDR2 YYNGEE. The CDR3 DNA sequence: TGTGCCAGCAGCGTCGGGCTAGCGGGGCAAACTCGGGGCACCGGGGAGCTGTTTTTT. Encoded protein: CASSVGLAGQTRGTGELFF.

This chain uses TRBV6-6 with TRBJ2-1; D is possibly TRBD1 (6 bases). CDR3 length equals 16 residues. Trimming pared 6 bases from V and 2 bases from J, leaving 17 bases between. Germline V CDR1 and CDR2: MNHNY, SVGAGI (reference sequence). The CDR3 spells CASSRYRVLAYNEQFF. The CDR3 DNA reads TGTGCCAGCAGCCGATACAGGGTACTCGCCTACAATGAGCAGTTCTTC.

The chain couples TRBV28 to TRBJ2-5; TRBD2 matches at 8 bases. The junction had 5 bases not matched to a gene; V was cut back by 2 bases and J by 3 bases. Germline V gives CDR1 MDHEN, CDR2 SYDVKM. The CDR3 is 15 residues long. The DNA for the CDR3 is TGTGCCAGCAGTTTAGAGGGACTAGGTAAAGAGACCCAGTACTTC. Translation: CASSLEGLGKETQYF.

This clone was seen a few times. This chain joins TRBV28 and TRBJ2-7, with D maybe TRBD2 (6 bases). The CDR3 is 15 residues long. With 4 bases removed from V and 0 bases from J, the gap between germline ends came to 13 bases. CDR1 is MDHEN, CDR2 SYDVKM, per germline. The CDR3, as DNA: TGTGCCAGCAGTTGGATCTCTAGCGCCTCCTACGAGCAGTACTTC. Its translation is CASSWISSASYEQYF.

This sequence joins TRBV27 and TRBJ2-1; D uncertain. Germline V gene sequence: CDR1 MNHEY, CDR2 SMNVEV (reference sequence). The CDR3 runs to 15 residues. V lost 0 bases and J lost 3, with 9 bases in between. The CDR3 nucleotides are TGTGCCAGCAGTTTATCTGGCGGAGACTACAATGAGCAGTTCTTC. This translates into CASSLSGGDYNEQFF.

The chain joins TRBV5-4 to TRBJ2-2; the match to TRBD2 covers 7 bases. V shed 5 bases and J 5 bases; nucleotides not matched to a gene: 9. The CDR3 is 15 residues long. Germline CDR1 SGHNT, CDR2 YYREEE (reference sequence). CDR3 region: CASSPGGGGTGELFF. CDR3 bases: TGTGCCAGCAGTCCCGGCGGGGGAGGGACCGGGGAGCTGTTTTTT.

The CDR3 spells CASSITGTDFGPFF. CDR3 DNA: TGTGCCAGCAGCATTACCGGGACAGACTTTGGACCTTTCTTT. The chain carries TRBV5-4 and TRBJ1-1; 7 nucleotides align to TRBD1. Germline CDR1 reads SGHNT; CDR2 reads YYREEE (reference sequence). This CDR3 is built from 14 residues. Trimming took 4 bases from V and 12 from J; bases not matched to a gene: 15.

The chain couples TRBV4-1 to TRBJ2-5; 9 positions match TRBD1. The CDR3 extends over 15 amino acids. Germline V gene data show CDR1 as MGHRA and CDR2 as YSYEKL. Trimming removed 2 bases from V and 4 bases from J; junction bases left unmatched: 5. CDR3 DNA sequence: TGCGCCAGCAGCCAAACCGGACAGGGGAGAGAGACCCAGTACTTC. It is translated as CASSQTGQGRETQYF.